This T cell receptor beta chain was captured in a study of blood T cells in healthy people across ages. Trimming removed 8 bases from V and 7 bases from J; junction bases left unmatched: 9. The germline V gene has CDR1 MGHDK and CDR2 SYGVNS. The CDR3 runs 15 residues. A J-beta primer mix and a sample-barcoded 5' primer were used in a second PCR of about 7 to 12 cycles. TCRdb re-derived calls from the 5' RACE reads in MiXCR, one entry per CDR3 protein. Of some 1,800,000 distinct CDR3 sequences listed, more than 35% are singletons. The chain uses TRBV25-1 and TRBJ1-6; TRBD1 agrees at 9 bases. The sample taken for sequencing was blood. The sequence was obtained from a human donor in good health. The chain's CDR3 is CASLSTGTGNSPLHF. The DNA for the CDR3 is TGTGCCAGCCTAAGTACTGGGACAGGGAATTCACCCCTCCACTTT.